The source of this TCR beta chain is a study of beta chain features in type 1 diabetes. The V end was cut by 1 base, the J end by 7 bases, with 15 bases between. CDR1 and CDR2 (germline): SGDLS, YYNGEE. This CDR3 region has 15 residues. As every portion of the isolated RNA was reverse transcribed, the sequencing read expressed TCRB transcripts. TCRdb's table, derived via immunoSEQ multiplex PCR, lists solely in-frame clones and lacks some. This table has under 800,000 clones, around 15% appearing once. The chain is built from TRBV9 and TRBJ1-5; no definite D call. The clonotype was recovered from a man younger than 35 in good health. Sample: naive CD4+ T cells from blood. This CDR3 is CASSVSPLVYQPQHF. CDR3 coding DNA: TGTGCCAGCAGCGTAAGTCCCTTGGTGTACCAGCCCCAGCATTTT.